The TCR beta chain described here comes from a study of cytomegalovirus exposure and HLA in healthy donors. The PCR made use of 60 Vbeta and 13 Jbeta primers. Under the authors' procedure: In a later analysis, 75 million to 85 million unique TCR beta chains included roughly 11 million shared by two or more donors. Profiled with immunoSEQ multiplex PCR; TCRdb holds only in-frame clones, not every one. V and J calls and clone size come straight from that table; D and trimming were deduced from the DNA. Of over 100,000 clones in the sample, about 79% were seen once. The germline V gene encodes CDR1 SGHNT and CDR2 YYREEE (reference sequence). This CDR3 region has 13 residues. The V end was cut by 0 bases, the J end by 3 bases, with 6 bases between. Study observations and caveats: Most TCR sequences were rare, but some public TCRs occurred in many donors. Previous analysis showed most TCR beta V segments were productive about 90% or about 30% of the time.

A remark on this clone: As yet, its antigen is unknown.

Sequencing was performed on PBMCs. This TCR came from a female donor in good health and CMV-seropositive. The rearrangement links TRBV5-4 to TRBJ1-1; D unresolved. DNA of the CDR3: TGTGCCAGCAGCTTGGCGGCGGACACTGAAGCTTTCTTT. It translates to CASSLAADTEAFF.